This T cell receptor beta chain stems from a study of blood T cell repertoires in COVID-19. On the study more broadly: PBMCs, B-cell-depleted T cells, or T cells provided the cDNA or gDNA that made up the material.

Original handling: Quantification of nucleated cells was approximated via reference gene primer amplification. Some clones are missing from TCRdb's copy, which holds only in-frame ones; the method was immunoSEQ multiplex PCR. V, J and clone size were drawn from that table, and D and trimming were deduced from the DNA. Here the sample spans roughly 250,000 clones, about 79% being singletons. V trimming: 4 bases; J trimming: 5 bases; junction bases outside the gene matches: 5. This CDR3 has 14 residues. Germline CDR1 SGHTA, CDR2 FQGTGA. The chain employs TRBV7-3 and TRBJ2-3; TRBD1 aligns across 8 bases. The origin of this receptor is an elderly woman with acute or convalescent COVID-19. The sample taken for sequencing was peripheral blood. The DNA for the CDR3 is TGTGCCAGCAGCTCCCAGGGGGCGAGAGATACGCAGTATTTT. Its protein is CASSSQGARDTQYF.